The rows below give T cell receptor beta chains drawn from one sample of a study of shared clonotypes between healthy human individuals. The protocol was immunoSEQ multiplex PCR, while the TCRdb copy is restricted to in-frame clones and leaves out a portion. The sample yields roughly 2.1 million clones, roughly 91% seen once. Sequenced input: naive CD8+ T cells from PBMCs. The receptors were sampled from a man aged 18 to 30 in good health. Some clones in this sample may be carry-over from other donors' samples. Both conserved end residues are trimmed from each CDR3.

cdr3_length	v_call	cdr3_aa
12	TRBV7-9	ASSSRGDSYGYT
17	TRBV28	ASSLETVGGLAGYNEQF
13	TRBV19	ASSTDRQAYNEQF
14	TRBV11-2	ASSPRGGQGVYEQY
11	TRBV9	ASSVAGNQPQH
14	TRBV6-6	ASSAPGGGPQETQY
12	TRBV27	ASSLSPGGYEQY
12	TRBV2	ASRGTSGSYEQY
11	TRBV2	ASRGGTDREAF
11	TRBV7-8	ASSSRPIHEQY
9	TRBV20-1	SARVPYEQY
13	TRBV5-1	ASSLDGEGRTEAF
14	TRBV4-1	ASSLIPADLNTEAF
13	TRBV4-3	ASSQGTGPGETQY
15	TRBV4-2	ASSPRTSGSSYNEQF
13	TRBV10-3	AISAWNRSQETQY
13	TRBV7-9	ASSPGTSGSDEQF
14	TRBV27	ASSPTLRGGNQPQH
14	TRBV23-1	ASSLRNLGRYYGYT
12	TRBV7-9	ASSRPGLAYEQY
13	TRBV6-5	ASSQQDKSTYEQY
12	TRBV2	ASSHRQSNQPQH
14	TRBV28	ASSSATGGAYTEAF
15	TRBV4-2	ASSPLSGTGAADTQY
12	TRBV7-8	ASSTGDVGDTQY
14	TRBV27	ASSFTFAGAAYEQY
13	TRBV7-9	ASSLQQAINEKLF
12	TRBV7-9	ASSPPTGAYGYT
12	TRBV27	ASRNQPGRYEQY
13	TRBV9	ASSAGVRVYNEQF
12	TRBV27	ASSLSGSFNEQF
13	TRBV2	ASRYGTAPSYEQY
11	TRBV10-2	ASSEMRAYEQY
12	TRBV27	ASSTRALKNIQY
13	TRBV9	ASSVEDWGVSEQF
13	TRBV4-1	ASSQVQGANQPQH
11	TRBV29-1	SIVSSSYNEQF
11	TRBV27	ASSLGTGGGYT
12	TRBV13	ASSLRGSNQPQH
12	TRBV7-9	ASSLVAGDTEAF
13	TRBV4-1	ASSQDMTQQETQY
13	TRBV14	ASSRGLGRQETQY
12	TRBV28	ASRIAGTGYEQY
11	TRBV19	ASSIGLGGEQY
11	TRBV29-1	SVFGDTDYEQY
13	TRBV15	ATSRDRGMNTEAF
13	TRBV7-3	ASSQDRGSYNEQF
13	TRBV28	ASRLGQAINQPQH
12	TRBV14	ASSQESDEETQY
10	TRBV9	ASSVDFDEQF
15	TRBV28	ASSHRAVATQGDEQF